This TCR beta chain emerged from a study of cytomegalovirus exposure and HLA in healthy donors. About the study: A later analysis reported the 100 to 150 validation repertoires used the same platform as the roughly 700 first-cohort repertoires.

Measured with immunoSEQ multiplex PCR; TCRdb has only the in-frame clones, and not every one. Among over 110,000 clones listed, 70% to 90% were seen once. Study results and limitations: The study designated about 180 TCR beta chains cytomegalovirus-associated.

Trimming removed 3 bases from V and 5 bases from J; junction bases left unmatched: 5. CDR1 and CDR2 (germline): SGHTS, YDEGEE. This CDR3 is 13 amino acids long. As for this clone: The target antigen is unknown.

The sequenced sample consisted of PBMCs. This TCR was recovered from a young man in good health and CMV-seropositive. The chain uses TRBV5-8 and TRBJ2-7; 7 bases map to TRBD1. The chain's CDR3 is CASSYRGRDEQYF. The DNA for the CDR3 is TGTGCCAGCAGCTACAGGGGAAGGGACGAGCAGTACTTC.